The 6 T cell receptor beta chains in this list originate from one sample, sequenced in a study of T-cell memory formation after mild COVID-19 (dated by TCRdb to the early 2020s). Library prep was done by 5' RACE. The sequencer was an Illumina NovaSeq 6000. TCRdb itself trimmed the public reads at Q25 with fastp, ran MiXCR and retained productive beta chains. Rows matching on CDR3 protein sequence are summarized as one entry with the most common DNA and genes. This sample gives 200,000 to 300,000 distinct CDR3 sequences in total; over 15% of them show up just once. The top ten hold over 2% of the sample. Sequencing was carried out using PBMCs or a T cell subset sorted from them (not recorded which). The receptors derive from an adult woman who had mild COVID-19 (a few samples of this study predate the infection). The sample titles of this study are shuffled in the database, so cell type and time point are left out; the donor was told from shared clones.

V is TRBV6-2 or TRBV6-3 and J is TRBJ2-1; possible D gene TRBD2, 6 bases. CDR1 is MNHEY, CDR2 SVGEGT, per germline. The ends were cut back, 6 bases at V and 0 bases at J, with 6 bases in the middle. The CDR3 sequence is 13 residues long. CDR3 DNA: TGTGCCAGCAGGGGGGGCTCCTACAATGAGCAGTTCTTC. This sequence encodes CASRGGSYNEQFF.

The V call is TRBV12-3 or TRBV12-4, the J call TRBJ1-3; D is ambiguous. Trimming left V 1 base short and J 0 bases short, with 7 bases between. The CDR3 is 15 residues long. CDR3 region: CASSLDRYSGNTIYF. The CDR3 DNA reads TGTGCCAGCAGTTTAGACAGATACTCTGGAAACACCATATATTTT.

This clonotype came up many times. The chain carries TRBV6-5 and TRBJ1-1; TRBD1 matches at 7 bases. The CDR3 is made up of 14 amino acids. The ends lost 4 bases at V and 1 base at J; junction bases unmatched: 3. Germline V gene sequence: CDR1 MNHEY, CDR2 SVGAGI. This CDR3 reads CASSSWTGNTEAFF. CDR3 nucleotide sequence: TGTGCCAGCAGTTCCTGGACAGGGAACACTGAAGCTTTCTTT.

The gene calls are TRBV29-1 and TRBJ2-2, with D possibly TRBD1 on 6 matching bases. The CDR3 is 13 residues long. V was clipped by 5 bases and J by 4 bases, with 11 bases between them. The germline gives CDR1 SQVTM, CDR2 ANQGSEA. CDR3 nucleotides: TGCAGCGTTAGGGGGACAAGCACCGGGGAGCTGTTTTTT. Protein product: CSVRGTSTGELFF.

V and J are TRBV7-6 and TRBJ2-3; D gene unclear. CDR3 size: 14 residues. The ends were cut back, 2 bases at V and 0 bases at J, with 6 bases in the middle. Looked up from germline, CDR1 is SGHVS and CDR2 is FNYEAQ. The CDR3 sequence: CASSLRRSTDTQYF. The CDR3 region has the DNA TGTGCCAGCAGCTTACGGCGTAGCACAGATACGCAGTATTTT.

This clonotype was detected many times. For the CDR3, the DNA is TGTGCCAGCAGCTTGGGGGTGCGCCAAGAGACCCAGTACTTC. This gives the protein CASSLGVRQETQYF. V usage is TRBV11-2 and J usage is TRBJ2-5; D may be TRBD1 or TRBD2 (5 bases each). V gave up 3 bases and J gave up 1 base, with 9 bases separating them. Germline V gene sequence: CDR1 SGHAT, CDR2 FQNNGV. This CDR3 is 14 amino acids long.